This TCR beta chain was obtained from a study of OX40 agonist ivuxolimab in advanced cancers. Context from the whole study: Ivuxolimab was an agonistic, fully human IgG2 monoclonal antibody directed against OX40 (CD134), a costimulatory receptor. Intravenous ivuxolimab was administered to patients every 2 weeks at six dose levels: 0.01, 0.1, 0.3, 1.5, 3 and 10 mg/kg. Among the approximately 50 dose-escalation patients, some 20 had hepatocellular carcinoma, around 15 melanoma, 9 renal cell carcinoma and 9 head and neck cancer. The dose-escalation cohort was 82.7% male with a mean age of 60 years, ranging from roughly 20 to 85. Prior anti-PD-1, anti-PD-L1 or anti-CTLA-4 therapy was permitted, and approximately 40% of dose-escalation patients had received checkpoint inhibitors. Partial responses were achieved by three dose-escalation patients, of whom one had hepatocellular carcinoma and two had cutaneous melanoma. Peripheral TCRbeta sequencing was intended to test whether TCR sequence diversity was altered and clonal T-cell expansion was caused by ivuxolimab. The monotherapy dose-escalation portion (N of about 57 patients) of the phase I ivuxolimab trial is reported in the paper.

This clone was counted between two and nine times. The antigen this receptor binds is unknown. There are no base qualities to consult, and no much larger clone falls within one base. Genomic DNA was extracted from sorted cells for sequencing of the TCRbeta CDR3 region. The immunoSEQ Assay was used to sequence the TCRbeta CDR3 regions. This is the immuneACCESS table as TCRdb keeps it, with only in-frame sequences that have V and J called. A part of the clones is gone; compared with another copy, unresolved V genes explain less than half, and the rest is unexplained. The sample data list fewer than 80,000 clones, and 85% of these were observed just once. The ten largest clones add up to 0.6% to 0.8% of the sample. Study-level results and caveats: The antigen specificity of the peripheral T cells that underwent clonal expansion was not determined. After ivuxolimab, expanded clones were on average more numerous among CD8+ T cells than among CD4+ T cells. Low levels of normalized T-cell clonal expansion were also seen in some nonresponding patients. At doses from 0.1 to 3.0 mg/kg, clonal expansion was seen in both CD4+ and CD8+ blood T cells between baseline and week 6. In partial responders in the 0.1-3.0 mg/kg groups, normalized peripheral clonal expansion was found to be among the lowest, especially among CD8+ T cells.

CDR1 SGHTA and CDR2 FQGNSA were looked up in the germline V gene. V is reduced by 7 bases and J by 5 bases, leaving a spacing of 20 bases between them. Including the terminal cysteine and phenylalanine, the CDR3 comprises 15 residues. Just CDR3 DNA is preserved here, 45 bases in frame from base 1. Patients with a history of autoimmune disease or receiving systemic immunosuppression were excluded from the trial. Peripheral blood for TCR sequencing was collected from all dose cohorts at baseline, on cycle 4 day 1, and on cycle 7 day 1. Samples came from an open-label, multicenter, first-in-human phase I dose-escalation trial of ivuxolimab. The trial enrolled adults with locally advanced or metastatic head and neck squamous cell, hepatocellular, melanoma or renal cell carcinoma. Before TCR sequencing, CD4+ T cells and CD8+ T cells were sorted from peripheral blood as separate populations.

Recombination connected TRBV7-2 to TRBJ1-2, with a tentative D gene TRBD1 over 6 matching bases. The source of this sequence is an adult with an advanced solid tumor such as melanoma, head and neck, liver or kidney cancer. Sequencing was performed on CD4+ or CD8+ T cells sorted from blood, taken in a trial of the OX40 agonist ivuxolimab. This receptor has the CDR3 CASNLQGGGRYGYTF. The DNA reads as follows: TGTGCCAGCAACCTACAGGGAGGGGGAAGATATGGCTACACCTTC.